These T cell receptor beta chains were read from a single sample in a study of cytomegalovirus exposure and HLA in healthy donors. Some clones are missing from TCRdb's copy, which holds only in-frame ones; the method was immunoSEQ multiplex PCR. The sample shows tens of thousands of clones, about three quarters of them seen only once. The sequenced sample consisted of PBMCs. All receptors derive from a male donor in good health and CMV-seropositive. Both conserved end residues are part of each CDR3. A D gene is named only where the DNA matches it firmly. Rows may omit the clone size; those that give it use once, few, many or a size class.

j_call,clone_size,d_call,v_call,cdr3_nt,cdr3_aa
TRBJ2-4,once,.,TRBV2,TGTGCCAGCAGTGCGGCCGGGACAAGGTCTCACTTC,CASSAAGTRSHF
TRBJ1-5,.,.,TRBV6-1,TGTGCCAGCAGTGTCTCAGGGGTTGGCAATCAGCCCCAGCATTTT,CASSVSGVGNQPQHF
TRBJ2-7,once,TRBD2,TRBV27,TGTGCCAGCAGTTTCGGGACTAGCGGATCCTACGAGCAGTACTTC,CASSFGTSGSYEQYF
TRBJ2-5,.,TRBD2,TRBV19,TGTGCCAGTAGTATCTGGTCTAGCGGGACCCAAGAGACCCAGTACTTC,CASSIWSSGTQETQYF
TRBJ2-1,.,.,TRBV14,TGTGCCAGCAGCCAGGAACTAAGGCTCGGGCAGTTCTTC,CASSQELRLGQFF
TRBJ1-1,once,.,TRBV27,TGTGCCAGCAGTTTGTATCAAGTGGAGGAAGGTAGTGAAGCTTTCTTT,CASSLYQVEEGSEAFF
TRBJ2-6,.,TRBD1,TRBV9,TGTGCCAGCAGCGTAGGGGACAGAACCCCTTCTGGGGCCAACGTCCTGACTTTC,CASSVGDRTPSGANVLTF
TRBJ2-3,.,.,TRBV7-6,TGTGCCAGCAGCTCGACGGGAGAGCGGCCGATTACAAACACAGATACGCAGTATTTT,CASSSTGERPITNTDTQYF
TRBJ2-2,.,.,TRBV21-1,TGTGCCAGCACCCAAACCGGGACAGCGTACACCGGGGAGCTGTTTTTT,CASTQTGTAYTGELFF
TRBJ2-1,.,.,TRBV9,TGTGCCAGCAGCGTATCAGGGTCGTACGCAAATGAGCAGTTCTTC,CASSVSGSYANEQFF
TRBJ1-5,.,TRBD1,TRBV28,TGTGCCAGCAGTTTGGGGACAGGGGGGCCCAATCAGCCCCAGCATTTT,CASSLGTGGPNQPQHF
TRBJ1-5,.,TRBD1,TRBV19,TGTGCCAGTAGTATCAATAGTGCCCCGGACAGGGGGAGTAATCAGCCCCAGCATTTT,CASSINSAPDRGSNQPQHF
TRBJ2-3,.,TRBD1,TRBV6-1,TGTGCCAGCAGGCCGGGACAGGGGGAGGCAGATACGCAGTATTTT,CASRPGQGEADTQYF
TRBJ2-1,.,TRBD2,TRBV6-1,TGTGCCAGCACAGAAGGTCTAGCGGTCTACAATGAGCAGTTCTTC,CASTEGLAVYNEQFF
TRBJ1-2,.,TRBD1,TRBV18,TGTGCCAGCTCTGGGACAGGGGAAGTCTATGGCTACACCTTC,CASSGTGEVYGYTF
TRBJ1-1,.,.,TRBV7-3,TGTGCCAGCAGCTTAGGGGGGACTTTAGCGTCTGAAGCTTTCTTT,CASSLGGTLASEAFF
TRBJ2-7,few,.,TRBV7-9,TGTTCCAGCAGCATGGACATTGAGAGCTCCTACGAGCAGTACTTC,CSSSMDIESSYEQYF
TRBJ1-5,.,.,TRBV12-5,TGTGCTAGTGGTTTGGTACTAGGGATAGGGCCCCAGCATTTT,CASGLVLGIGPQHF
TRBJ1-6,.,TRBD1,TRBV7-9,TGTGCCAGCAGCCCGACCGGACAGGATAATTCACCCCTCCACTTT,CASSPTGQDNSPLHF
TRBJ2-3,few,TRBD1,TRBV14,TGTGCCAGCAGCCTCGGACAGGCCCCTTCAGATACGCAGTATTTT,CASSLGQAPSDTQYF
TRBJ1-5,once,.,TRBV19,TGTGCCAGTAGTATAGACCAGGGTGGAATGCGCAATCAGCCCCAGCATTTT,CASSIDQGGMRNQPQHF
TRBJ2-3,.,TRBD2,TRBV6-6,TGTGCCAGCACGTCGGGGGGAGGGACAGATACGCAGTATTTT,CASTSGGGTDTQYF